This TCR beta chain was captured in a study of glioma-infiltrating T cells after dendritic cell vaccination. Background on the study: Autologous tumor lysate-pulsed dendritic cell vaccination was given between the early 2000s and the early 2010s.

The table lists this clone with a few counts. Its antigen is not identified. Only in-frame clones appear in the TCRdb table, and some are missing; sequencing was by immunoSEQ multiplex PCR. The sample shows around 100,000 clones, about four fifths of them seen only once. This CDR3 spans 15 amino acids. Germline CDR1 MNHNY, CDR2 SVGAGI (reference sequence). With 3 bases removed from V and 3 bases from J, the gap between germline ends came to 14 bases. Study-wide points: Complete blood and tumor specimen sets were limited to few patients.

The receptor was isolated from a human donor with glioblastoma. Sequences were derived from blood, sampled before dendritic cell vaccination. The rearrangement joins TRBV6-6 to TRBJ1-2, with no clear D. CDR3 residues: CASSYGQDVYYGYTF. CDR3 nucleotides: TGTGCCAGCAGTTATGGGCAGGATGTATACTATGGCTACACCTTC.